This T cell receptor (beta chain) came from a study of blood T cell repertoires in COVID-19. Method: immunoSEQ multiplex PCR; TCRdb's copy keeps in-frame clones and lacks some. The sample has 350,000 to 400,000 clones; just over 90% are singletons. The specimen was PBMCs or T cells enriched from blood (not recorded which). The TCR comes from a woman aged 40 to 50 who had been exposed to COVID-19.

The CDR3 coding sequence is TGTGCCAGCAGCCCTAATCTACAGGGAAAGCAGCCCCAGCATTTT. It yields the protein CASSPNLQGKQPQHF. The J gene is TRBJ1-5, the V gene TRBV6-2 or TRBV6-3, with D tentatively TRBD1 (6 bases). Trimming left V 6 bases short and J 7 bases short, with 19 bases between. Per germline, CDR1 MNHEY and CDR2 SVGEGT. This CDR3 is 15 amino acids long.